Presented here are 22 T cell receptor beta chains from one specimen sequenced in a study of blood T cell repertoires in COVID-19. Repertoires were generated with immunoSEQ multiplex PCR, while TCRdb's copy carries only in-frame clones and drops some. The data contain some 120,000 clones, roughly 88% of them seen just once; the ten biggest clones take up approximately 1.2%. The sequenced sample consisted of peripheral blood. Every receptor here comes from a woman older than 75 with acute or convalescent COVID-19.

This chain uses TRBV12-5 with TRBJ2-7; a weak D match, TRBD1 (5 bases). The V end was cut by 6 bases, the J end by 2 bases, with 20 bases between. The CDR3 runs 16 residues. Per the germline V gene, CDR1 is LGHNT and CDR2 is FRNRAP. This chain's CDR3 is CASGVTQGHHTYEQYF. The CDR3 nucleotides are TGTGCTAGTGGCGTGACGCAGGGCCATCACACCTACGAGCAGTACTTC.

V gene TRBV6-5 combines with J gene TRBJ2-3; TRBD2 matches 10 bases. From germline, CDR1 is MNHEY and CDR2 SVGAGI. This CDR3 has 14 amino acids. The V gene end was trimmed by 5 bases and the J gene end by 2 bases; junction bases not matched to a gene: 1. The CDR3 bases are TGTGCCAGCAGTCTAGCGGGAGTCACAGATACGCAGTATTTT. It encodes CASSLAGVTDTQYF.

This clone has a handful of counts. V gene TRBV27 combines with J gene TRBJ1-6; the D gene is possibly TRBD1 (5 bases). The CDR3 runs to 16 residues. The germline gives CDR1 MNHEY, CDR2 SMNVEV (reference sequence). V was trimmed by 4 bases and J by 1 base, leaving 11 bases between them. The CDR3 DNA reads as TGTGCCAGCAGTTCTTCAGGGTTATCCTATAATTCACCCCTCCACTTT. Translation: CASSSSGLSYNSPLHF.

This clone was seen just once. This chain joins TRBV19 and TRBJ2-1; TRBD1 matches at 10 bases. The CDR3 has 14 amino acids. Germline trimming cut 8 bases from V and 5 bases from J; bases unmatched to any gene: 6. Looked up from germline, CDR1 is LNHDA and CDR2 is SQIVND (reference sequence). Here the CDR3 DNA reads TGTGCCAGTGCCGGGACAGGGGTAAACAATGAGCAGTTCTTC. This sequence encodes CASAGTGVNNEQFF.

V is TRBV27 and J is TRBJ2-3; 7 bases line up with TRBD1. The V gene end was trimmed by 6 bases and the J gene end by 1 base; junction bases not matched to a gene: 7. In germline, CDR1 is MNHEY, CDR2 SMNVEV (reference sequence). This CDR3 is built from 15 residues. This CDR3 reads CASRQRDRGTDTQYF. The CDR3 coding sequence is TGTGCCAGCAGGCAAAGGGACAGAGGCACAGATACGCAGTATTTT.

The chain is built from TRBV6-5 and TRBJ1-2; D is uncertain. V shed 4 bases and J shed 7 bases, with 7 bases lying between them. CDR3 length: 11 amino acids. The germline CDR1 and CDR2 sequences are MNHEY and SVGAGI. The CDR3 DNA reads TGTGCCAGCAGTTCGAGGGCTGGCTACACCTTC. Residues: CASSSRAGYTF.

V is TRBV5-4 and J is TRBJ2-1; 14 positions agree with TRBD2. The CDR3 covers 16 residues. Germline CDR1 and CDR2: SGHNT and YYREEE (reference sequence). The V segment lost 4 bases and the J segment 15 bases; nucleotides outside the gene matches: 15. In DNA, the CDR3 is TGTGCCAGCAGCCGGACTAGCGGGGGGCCGCTCGGTAATACGTTCTTC. It specifies CASSRTSGGPLGNTFF.

The rearrangement uses TRBV7-2 and TRBJ2-5; weak D call: TRBD1 (6 bases). V was clipped by 4 bases and J by 5 bases, with 17 bases between them. Germline CDR1 SGHTA, CDR2 FQGNSA. This CDR3 is built from 15 residues. This chain's CDR3 is CASSWQNLDRETQYF. In DNA, the CDR3 is TGTGCCAGCAGCTGGCAAAATCTCGACAGGGAGACCCAGTACTTC.

The chain has TRBV27 and TRBJ1-2; D perhaps matches TRBD1 (5 bases). This CDR3 spans 15 amino acids. Germline values: CDR1 MNHEY, CDR2 SMNVEV (reference sequence). V was pared by 5 bases and J by 4 bases, with 17 bases between. The CDR3, as DNA: TGTGCCAGCAGTGCGGGGGGAGGGCGAGCCTATGGCTACACCTTC. Protein sequence: CASSAGGGRAYGYTF.

A word on this clone: Other DNA sequences in the sample encode the same CDR3. The V and J genes are TRBV5-1 and TRBJ2-3; D is unclear. V dropped 0 bases and J dropped 2 bases, with 7 bases sitting between them. CDR1 is SGHRS, CDR2 YFSETQ, per germline. The CDR3 runs to 14 residues. CDR3 region: CASSLGGLTDTQYF. The CDR3 DNA follows: TGCGCCAGCAGCTTGGGTGGGCTCACAGATACGCAGTATTTT.

J is TRBJ1-2 and V is TRBV6-5; D is undetermined. From germline, CDR1 is MNHEY and CDR2 SVGAGI. This CDR3 comprises 14 residues. The germline V and J ends were trimmed by 3 bases and 6 bases, with 14 bases remaining between them. In nucleotides, the CDR3 is TGTGCCAGCAGTTATACCCCCCTAGGTAATGGCTACACCTTC. It translates to CASSYTPLGNGYTF.

This clone was observed a single time. The chain has TRBV19 and TRBJ2-3; 8 bases agree with TRBD2. V lost 5 bases to trimming and J lost 3 bases; unmatched junction nucleotides: 7. The CDR3 is made up of 15 amino acids. CDR1 and CDR2 from the germline V gene are LNHDA and SQIVND (reference sequence). CDR3 amino acids: CASSSSGSGTDTQYF. As DNA, the CDR3 is TGTGCCAGTAGTTCAAGCGGGAGTGGGACAGATACGCAGTATTTT.

The V and J genes are TRBV5-1 and TRBJ1-1; tentative D call: TRBD1 (5 bases). This CDR3 has 15 amino acids. The V gene lost 4 bases and the J gene lost 1 base, with 14 bases spanning the gap. In germline, CDR1 is SGHRS, CDR2 YFSETQ. The CDR3 is CASSRQGPPNTEAFF. The CDR3 DNA reads as TGCGCCAGCAGCAGGCAGGGCCCACCGAACACTGAAGCTTTCTTT.

The V gene is TRBV18, the J gene TRBJ1-1; no firm D call. V was shortened by 2 bases and J by 4 bases, with 8 bases between the two germline ends. The CDR3 is 13 residues long. In germline, CDR1 is KGHSH, CDR2 LQKENI. The CDR3 protein is CASSPSSGTEAFF. CDR3 DNA: TGTGCCAGCTCACCATCCAGCGGCACTGAAGCTTTCTTT.

The V gene is TRBV10-3, the J gene TRBJ2-7; 10 nucleotides line up with TRBD2. The CDR3 contains 14 residues. The ends lost 4 bases at V and 3 bases at J; junction bases unmatched: 3. Per germline, CDR1 ENHRY and CDR2 SYGVKD. The CDR3 DNA sequence: TGTGCCATCAGTGGGGGACTAGCGAACTACGAGCAGTACTTC. Translating gives CAISGGLANYEQYF.

The CDR3 reads CASSLDSGTVQETQYF. The CDR3 nucleotides are TGTGCCAGCAGTTTAGATTCCGGGACAGTACAAGAGACCCAGTACTTC. The chain couples TRBV28 to TRBJ2-5, with TRBD1 identical over 7 bases. From germline, CDR1 is MDHEN and CDR2 SYDVKM. CDR3 size: 16 residues. The trim removed 2 bases at V and 2 bases at J, leaving 8 bases unmatched.

The chain has TRBV30 and TRBJ1-2, with 7 bases fitting TRBD1. J was trimmed by 1 base and V by 4 bases; bases with no gene match: 6. The germline V gene encodes CDR1 GTSNPN and CDR2 SVGIG (reference sequence). This CDR3 is 14 amino acids long. CDR3 DNA sequence: TGTGCCTGGATTTTGGACAGGCATAACTATGGCTACACCTTC. Translated, it gives CAWILDRHNYGYTF. Variable domain in full (rest from reference TRBV30 and TRBJ1-2): SQTIHQWPATLVQPVGSPLSLECTVEGTSNPNLYWYRQAAGRGLQLLFYSVGIGQISSEVPQNLSASRPQDRQFILSSKKLLLSDSGFYLCAWILDRHNYGYTFGSGTRLTVV.

The rearrangement joins TRBV2 to TRBJ2-7, with D perhaps TRBD1 (6 bases). The CDR3 length is 13 residues. Trimming shortened V by 2 bases and J by 1 base, and 6 bases separated the two germline ends. Germline V gene data show CDR1 as SNHLY and CDR2 as FYNNEI. CDR3 protein: CASSETGSYEQYF. The DNA of the CDR3 is TGTGCCAGCAGTGAAACAGGGTCCTACGAGCAGTACTTC.

On this clone itself: Other DNA variants within this sample encode the same CDR3. V and J are TRBV7-3 and TRBJ2-3; 7 nucleotides align to TRBD2. This CDR3 region has 14 residues. Looked up from germline, CDR1 is SGHTA and CDR2 is FQGTGA. V gave up 5 bases and J gave up 0 bases; unmatched junction bases: 2. The CDR3 spells CASSLSGSTDTQYF. For the CDR3, the DNA is TGTGCCAGCAGCCTTAGCGGGAGCACAGATACGCAGTATTTT.

This clone was seen only a few times. The chain carries TRBV5-1 and TRBJ1-2; 10 bases fit TRBD1. The germline V gene has CDR1 SGHRS and CDR2 YFSETQ. After removal of 4 bases from V and 6 bases from J, the junction contained 27 bases not matched to a gene. This CDR3 has 21 residues. The DNA for the CDR3 is TGCGCCAGCAGCACCCGGGACAGGGGTCCTATGACAGGGGGCGCCGTTAATGGCTACACCTTC. This codes for CASSTRDRGPMTGGAVNGYTF.

The sample holds one count of this clone. The genes are TRBV19 and TRBJ1-5, with TRBD1 matching 7 bases. This CDR3 spans 16 amino acids. CDR1 is LNHDA and CDR2 is SQIVND in the germline V gene (reference sequence). Trimming cost V 8 bases and J 4 bases; bases outside gene matches: 14. The CDR3 region is CASYETRQGGNQPQHF. CDR3 nucleotide sequence: TGTGCCAGTTACGAAACCAGACAGGGTGGTAATCAGCCCCAGCATTTT.

The chain is built from TRBV18 and TRBJ1-2; 7 bases fit TRBD1. Germline CDR1 KGHSH, CDR2 LQKENI. The CDR3 is made up of 14 amino acids. The junction had 9 bases not matched to a gene; V was cut back by 4 bases and J by 7 bases. The CDR3 nucleotides are TGTGCCAGCTCACAATCGAGGGGGCTGATTGGCTACACCTTC. It translates to CASSQSRGLIGYTF.